One sample yielded the 19 T cell receptor beta chains listed below, sequenced in a study of blood T cell repertoires in COVID-19 (dated by TCRdb to between 2020 and 2021). The library was produced with the immunoSEQ multiplex PCR assay. Here the immuneACCESS table is served through TCRdb, limited to in-frame sequences with V and J called. Missing clones are a known gap in these copies; in checked studies unresolved V genes cover under half, and the rest lacks a known reason. This sample lists about 280,000 clones; around 85% were detected once. 2.1% of the sample comes from the top ten. The specimen was peripheral blood. Source of these receptors: a woman aged 30 to 39 who had recovered from COVID-19.

This chain links TRBV7-3 with TRBJ1-1; tentatively, D is TRBD1 (5 bases). This CDR3 is 13 amino acids long. CDR1 and CDR2 (germline): SGHTA, FQGTGA. Deletions cut 6 bases from V and 3 bases from J, with 11 bases between. CDR3 amino acids: CASRTDRYTEAFF. DNA for the CDR3: TGTGCCAGCAGGACAGATCGATACACTGAAGCTTTCTTT.

The V and J genes are TRBV29-1 and TRBJ1-2, with TRBD1 identical over 7 bases. J was trimmed by 7 bases and V by 4 bases; bases with no gene match: 6. Germline V gene lookup returns CDR1 SQVTM and CDR2 ANQGSEA. The CDR3 extends over 12 amino acids. The CDR3 DNA reads as TGCAGCGTTGGCGGACAGGTCTTTGGCTACACCTTC. Protein: CSVGGQVFGYTF.

This clone was counted only a few times. This chain links TRBV7-2 with TRBJ2-1; TRBD2 matches 10 bases. The CDR3 has 15 amino acids. After removal of 1 base from V and 8 bases from J, the junction contained 5 bases not matched to a gene. Looked up from germline, CDR1 is SGHTA and CDR2 is FQGNSA. CDR3 sequence (DNA): TGTGCCAGCAGCTTAGTGGCTAGCGGGGGCCATGAGCAGTTCTTC. Its translation is CASSLVASGGHEQFF.

This chain links TRBV28 with TRBJ1-2, with 7 bases that match TRBD1. Germline V gene lookup returns CDR1 MDHEN and CDR2 SYDVKM. Losses at the gene ends were 4 bases for V and 8 bases for J; bases not matched to a gene: 13. The length of the CDR3 is 15 residues. The CDR3 bases are TGTGCCAGCAGTTCAAGACAGGGTCGCTATTTCGGCTACACCTTC. This gives the protein CASSSRQGRYFGYTF.

The chain recombines TRBV11-2 with TRBJ2-7, with D possibly TRBD1 on 6 matching bases. The CDR3 is 13 residues long. V was trimmed by 5 bases and J by 5 bases, leaving 13 bases between them. The germline V gene has CDR1 SGHAT and CDR2 FQNNGV. The CDR3 coding sequence is TGTGCCAGCAGCCCTACACAGGGTGACGAGCAGTACTTC. It translates to CASSPTQGDEQYF. The full variable domain, its missing parts supplied by reference TRBV11-2 and TRBJ2-7, is EAGVAQSPRYKIIEKRQSVAFWCNPISGHATLYWYQQILGQGPKLLIQFQNNGVVDDSQLPKDRFSAERLKGVDSTLKIQPAKLEDSAVYLCASSPTQGDEQYFGPGTRLTVT.

The chain combines TRBV5-6 with TRBJ2-7; 8 bases line up with TRBD2. In germline, CDR1 is SGHDT, CDR2 YYEEEE. J lost 3 bases, V lost 3 bases, and 8 bases had no gene match. This CDR3 contains 15 residues. This chain's CDR3 is CASSSYSGALYEQYF. CDR3 nucleotides: TGTGCCAGCAGCTCATATAGCGGGGCTCTCTACGAGCAGTACTTC.

The chain has TRBV10-3 and TRBJ2-7; TRBD2 might be the D (5 bases). CDR1 ENHRY and CDR2 SYGVKD come from the germline V gene. V was pared by 4 bases and J by 6 bases, with 7 bases between. The CDR3 has 11 residues. The DNA of the CDR3 is TGTGCCATCAGTGGAGCGGTCGAGCAGTACTTC. It is translated as CAISGAVEQYF.

This chain connects TRBV11-3 to TRBJ2-6, with TRBD1 identical over 8 bases. Trimming cost V 5 bases and J 2 bases; bases outside gene matches: 8. Germline CDR1 is SGHNT and CDR2 is YENEEA. The length of the CDR3 is 17 residues. The DNA for the CDR3 is TGTGCCAGCAGCGCAGGGACAGGATCTACTGGGGCCAACGTCCTGACTTTC. Translating gives CASSAGTGSTGANVLTF. Full variable domain (outside the CDR3, taken from reference TRBV11-3 and TRBJ2-6): EAGVVQSPRYKIIEKKQPVAFWCNPISGHNTLYWYLQNLGQGPELLIRYENEEAVDDSQLPKDRFSAERLKGVDSTLKIQPAELGDSAVYLCASSAGTGSTGANVLTFGAGSRLTVL.

The rearrangement uses TRBV6-5 and TRBJ1-1, with 8 nucleotides matching TRBD1. Germline V lookup: CDR1 MNHEY, CDR2 SVGAGI. This CDR3 has 12 amino acids. V dropped 5 bases and J dropped 7; count of bases not matched to a gene: 3. The CDR3 region is CASSNGQGEAFF. Written as DNA, the CDR3 is TGTGCCAGCAGTAACGGACAGGGTGAAGCTTTCTTT.

The sample holds a few counts of this clone. V usage is TRBV18 and J usage is TRBJ2-1; possible D gene TRBD2, 5 bases. The CDR3 loop spans 14 amino acids. The germline V and J ends were trimmed by 3 bases and 10 bases, with 16 bases remaining between them. Germline lookup yields CDR1 KGHSH and CDR2 LQKENI. The CDR3 sequence is CASSPGYGTGEQFF. The CDR3 nucleotides are TGTGCCAGCTCACCGGGTTACGGAACGGGAGAGCAGTTCTTC.

CDR3 loop: CAWSPYSNQPQHF. The CDR3 region has the DNA TGTGCCTGGAGTCCTTATAGCAATCAGCCCCAGCATTTT. V gene TRBV30 combines with J gene TRBJ1-5; D remains unclear. The germline gives CDR1 GTSNPN, CDR2 SVGIG (reference sequence). Trimming shortened V by 2 bases and J by 0 bases, and 5 bases separated the two germline ends. This CDR3 region has 13 residues.

The J gene is TRBJ2-2, the V gene TRBV4-3; D ambiguous. V was shortened by 1 base and J by 6 bases, with 6 bases between the two germline ends. The CDR3 length is 13 residues. The germline CDR1 and CDR2 sequences are LGHNA and YSLEER. The CDR3 is CASSQAFAGELFF. CDR3 bases: TGCGCCAGCAGCCAAGCTTTCGCCGGGGAGCTGTTTTTT.

The chain joins TRBV11-1 to TRBJ2-7; D possibly corresponds to TRBD1 (5 bases). The CDR3 contains 12 residues. Germline V gives CDR1 SGHAT, CDR2 FQDESV (reference sequence). Trimming stripped 3 bases from V and 5 bases from J, with 8 bases between. The CDR3 bases are TGTGCCAGCAGCTTGACAGTAGACGAGCAGTACTTC. Translated, it gives CASSLTVDEQYF.

In nucleotides, the CDR3 is TGCGCCAGCAGTGAGGGGACAACCTACGAGCAGTACTTC. Amino acids: CASSEGTTYEQYF. The chain employs TRBV10-2 and TRBJ2-7; D is perhaps TRBD1 (6 bases). Germline CDR1 is WSHSY and CDR2 is SAAADI. The V and J ends lost 2 bases and 2 bases respectively, with 7 bases between them. The CDR3 is 13 amino acids.

This chain connects TRBV5-6 to TRBJ2-7; possible D gene TRBD1, 6 bases. Trimming cost V 3 bases and J 3 bases, with 28 bases left between them. This CDR3 has 19 amino acids. Per germline, CDR1 SGHDT and CDR2 YYEEEE. CDR3 in amino acids: CASSSWAGTPPGDIYEQYF. The CDR3 coding sequence is TGTGCCAGCAGCTCCTGGGCCGGGACGCCCCCCGGGGACATCTACGAGCAGTACTTC.

The chain combines TRBV10-3 with TRBJ1-4, with 8 positions matching TRBD1. The ends lost 10 bases at V and 0 bases at J; junction bases unmatched: 16. CDR3 length equals 18 residues. The V gene's germline CDR1 is ENHRY and CDR2 SYGVKD. The CDR3 DNA is TGTGCCAGTGGGGGGACAGGTATTTCGGACGCAACTAATGAAAAACTGTTTTTT. Translation: CASGGTGISDATNEKLFF.

The chain has TRBV6-2 or TRBV6-3 and TRBJ2-5; no definite D call. The CDR3 runs to 13 residues. Germline V gene sequence: CDR1 MNHEY, CDR2 SVGEGT. Trimming cost V 0 bases and J 5 bases, with 7 bases left between them. The CDR3: CASSYSIRETQYF. CDR3 bases: TGTGCCAGCAGTTACTCGATCAGGGAGACCCAGTACTTC.

The chain combines TRBV7-9 with TRBJ2-5; D ambiguous. Germline CDR1 and CDR2: SEHNR and FQNEAQ (reference sequence). This CDR3 is built from 12 residues. Trimming took off 3 bases at V and 4 bases at J, with 6 bases between the two ends. The CDR3 nucleotides are TGTGCCAGCAGCTTTAGCTCAGAGACCCAGTACTTC. This encodes CASSFSSETQYF.

This clone appeared once. The chain couples TRBV3-1 (or the pseudogene TRBV3-2) to TRBJ2-2, with 14 bases aligning to TRBD2. This CDR3 spans 20 amino acids. Germline V gene lookup returns CDR1 LGHDT and CDR2 YNNKEL (reference sequence). The ends lost 1 base at V and 2 bases at J; junction bases unmatched: 9. DNA of the CDR3: TGTGCCAGCAGCCAAGTGTCCGGGACTAGCGGGAGAGAAAACACCGGGGAGCTGTTTTTT. Encoded protein: CASSQVSGTSGRENTGELFF.